A selection of T cell receptor beta chains follows, all from one sample in a study of blood T cell repertoires in COVID-19. TCRdb's copy holds only in-frame clones and misses some; the assay was immunoSEQ multiplex PCR. Of more than 85,000 clones in the sample, around four fifths were seen once. Sequenced input: peripheral blood. These receptors all come from an older woman with acute or convalescent COVID-19. The conserved cysteine and the conserved F or W are not part of the CDR3 here. Each record gives: V gene, J gene, CDR3 protein.

TRBV7-8,TRBJ1-5,ASSLGTVGNQPQH
TRBV19,TRBJ1-1,ASSIARRGGGNTEAF
TRBV10-3,TRBJ2-3,AINKGLAGNADTQY
TRBV28,TRBJ2-7,ASSLSAATYEQY
TRBV7-6,TRBJ1-1,ASSLAPTGGFEAF
TRBV28,TRBJ1-1,ASNKQGIGNTEAF
TRBV2,TRBJ1-2,ASRGERQGNGYT
TRBV30,TRBJ1-1,AWRDWTGVPEAF
TRBV11-3,TRBJ2-1,ASSLGRAAYNEQF
TRBV4-2,TRBJ2-1,ASSRQGEGDNEQF
TRBV11-2,TRBJ2-7,ASSLSIETAYEQY
TRBV12-3/TRBV12-4,TRBJ1-1,ASRPGHREAF
TRBV5-1,TRBJ1-2,ASSPGQGRDGYT
TRBV5-1,TRBJ2-2,ASHLTGTGELF
TRBV28,TRBJ1-5,ASSLMAIRNQPQH
TRBV5-1,TRBJ2-7,ASRDRGINEQY
TRBV18,TRBJ1-5,ASSPDGGAQPQH
TRBV28,TRBJ1-5,ASSSGQGERGNQPQH
TRBV3-1/TRBV3-2,TRBJ1-1,ASSPGTGRNTEAF
TRBV19,TRBJ1-5,ASSISDSNQPQH
TRBV30,TRBJ1-2,AWGGAGVAYGYT
TRBV28,TRBJ2-4,ASSPRGGIVKNIQY
TRBV27,TRBJ2-5,ASSSNTGGETQY
TRBV6-2/TRBV6-3,TRBJ1-1,ASSYMFGGGTEAF
TRBV5-6,TRBJ1-6,ASSLGWDGGSPLH
TRBV19,TRBJ2-5,ASSGTSLTGETQY
TRBV11-2,TRBJ2-7,ASSANWVLRDRDAYEQY
TRBV28,TRBJ2-2,ASSPPGHTGATGELF
TRBV30,TRBJ2-1,AWSPGWGTISPRGYNEQF
TRBV5-5,TRBJ1-3,ASSLTVWQSGGNTIY
TRBV25-1,TRBJ2-7,ASSERGGLGLRQY
TRBV30,TRBJ1-2,AWAQQGKDYGYT
TRBV10-3,TRBJ1-5,AIGTGDYSNQPQH
TRBV19,TRBJ2-3,ASSIFGGKGDTQY
TRBV11-3,TRBJ1-6,ASSRDRASPLH
TRBV5-1,TRBJ2-5,ASSWTRDTRRQETQY
TRBV27,TRBJ1-1,ASSLLADWNTEAF
TRBV6-2/TRBV6-3,TRBJ1-4,ASSYTGGSTNEKLF
TRBV6-5,TRBJ2-2,ASSLEREIHTGELF
TRBV18,TRBJ1-5,ASSPSAGTVKSNQPQH
TRBV7-8,TRBJ1-3,ASSLDISGNTIY
TRBV18,TRBJ1-3,ASSPTGAPGNTIY
TRBV30,TRBJ1-6,AWSRTVSPLH
TRBV23-1,TRBJ1-5,ASSQSPTGRNQPQH
TRBV2,TRBJ2-7,AIPTSGTPYEQY
TRBV5-1,TRBJ2-7,ASSLAGTYEQY
TRBV25-1,TRBJ2-5,ASIGAGVPRATQY
TRBV23-1,TRBJ1-6,ASSQGGTRSSPLH
TRBV30,TRBJ2-3,AWRSGLAGMGDTQY
TRBV7-3,TRBJ2-6,ASNLRLPGGANVLT
TRBV5-6,TRBJ1-2,ASSLPGRDYGYT
TRBV12-3/TRBV12-4,TRBJ1-2,ASGGGPANGYT
TRBV21-1,TRBJ1-5,ASAGTPNQPQH